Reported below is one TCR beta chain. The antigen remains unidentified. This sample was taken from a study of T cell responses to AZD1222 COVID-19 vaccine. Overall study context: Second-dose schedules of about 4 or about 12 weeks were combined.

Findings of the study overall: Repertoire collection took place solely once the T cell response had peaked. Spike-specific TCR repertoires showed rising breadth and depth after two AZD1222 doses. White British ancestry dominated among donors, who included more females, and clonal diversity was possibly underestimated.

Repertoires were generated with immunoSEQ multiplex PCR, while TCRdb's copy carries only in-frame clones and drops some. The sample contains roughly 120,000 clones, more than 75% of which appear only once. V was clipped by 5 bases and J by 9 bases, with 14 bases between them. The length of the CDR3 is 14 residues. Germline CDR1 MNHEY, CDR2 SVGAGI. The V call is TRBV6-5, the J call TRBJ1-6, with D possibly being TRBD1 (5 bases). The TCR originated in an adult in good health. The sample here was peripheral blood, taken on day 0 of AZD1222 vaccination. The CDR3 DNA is TGTGCCAGCAGTCCCCCGGGACCGATTTCACCCCTCCACTTT. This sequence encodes CASSPPGPISPLHF.